This TCR beta chain is drawn from a study of blood T cell repertoires in COVID-19 (TCRdb year 2020). Study-level background: Collaborator samples came from the United States, Italy and Spain and covered acute and convalescent phases of COVID-19. The prospective study material was composed of cDNA or gDNA derived from T cells, B-cell-depleted T cells, or PBMCs. Sample metadata almost always included a de-identified subject ID, COVID-19 status, age in years and sex. Where available, HLA class I and class II types were taken from metadata supplied by the sample provider and were not determined by assay-based typing. Samples were obtained from the ongoing ImmuneRACE study (first 160 participants) and from 1,254 subjects provided by 6 global collaborators. The repertoires were made available in a free public database intended to serve as a resource for research on the immune response to SARS-CoV-2. The dataset comprised deeply sampled blood TCRbeta repertoires from subjects exposed to, actively infected with, or recovered from COVID-19.

Turning to this clone: It lacks a known antigen. No much larger clone is present one base from it, and per-base qualities are unavailable.

TCRbeta CDR3 regions were amplified from genomic DNA by means of the immunoSEQ Assay, a bias-controlled multiplex PCR. For the original study's pipeline: The number of nucleated cells in each sample was estimated by amplification of reference gene primers within the assay. To quantify the absolute abundance of each unique TCRbeta CDR3 rearrangement, sequence reads were collapsed and filtered. For each sample, productive Simpson clonality was calculated by taking the square root of Simpson's diversity index across productive rearrangements. What TCRdb holds here is the immuneACCESS table cut down to in-frame rearrangements. Part of the clones is not present; checked against another copy, under half of the missing clones reflect an unresolved V gene, and the others are unexplained. V and J calls and clone size are those listed in that table; D and trimming were worked out from the DNA. The sample yields 250,000 to 300,000 clones; roughly 90% were counted once. 4.6% of the sample is in the top ten clones.

After removal of 3 bases from V and 9 bases from J, the junction retains 11 bases not matched to a gene. CDR1 and CDR2 (MNHEY, SVGAGI) derive from the germline V gene. The CDR3 numbers 15 residues from cysteine through phenylalanine. Of the read, only the CDR3 DNA is kept; its 45 bases are in frame from base 1. Each collaborating institution followed its own protocols to collect whole blood in K2EDTA tubes. For TCRbeta analysis, collaborator samples were shipped as frozen whole blood, as isolated PBMCs, or as DNA extracted from either sample type. Study-wide conclusions, independent of this receptor: The amount of clinical and demographic metadata varied by source and participant and was provided uncurated.

Rearrangement joined TRBV6-5 to TRBJ1-5; TRBD1 matches 7 bases in the middle. Sequenced: peripheral blood. The TCR was taken from a man aged 40-49 years with acute or convalescent COVID-19. The DNA is as follows: TGTGCCAGCAGTTATCCCGACAGGGCCCGGCCGCCCCAGCATTTT. This codes for CASSYPDRARPPQHF.